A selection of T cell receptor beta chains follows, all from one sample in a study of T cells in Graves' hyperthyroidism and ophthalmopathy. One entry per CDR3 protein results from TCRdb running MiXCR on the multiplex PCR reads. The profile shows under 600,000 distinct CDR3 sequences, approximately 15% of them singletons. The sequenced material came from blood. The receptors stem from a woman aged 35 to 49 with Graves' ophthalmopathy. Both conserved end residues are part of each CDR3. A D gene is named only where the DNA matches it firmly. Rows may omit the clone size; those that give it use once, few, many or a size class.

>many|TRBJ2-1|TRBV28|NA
TGTGCCAGCAGTTTTGGGAGTAGCGGTATCGGGTATGAGCAGTTCTTC
CASSFGSSGIGYEQFF
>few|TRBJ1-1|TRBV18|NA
TGTGCCAGCTCACCTCGTGGGACGTCGAACACTGAAGCTTTCTTT
CASSPRGTSNTEAFF
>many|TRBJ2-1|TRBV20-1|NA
TGCAGTGCTGGGAGGGGGAATGAGCAGTTCTTC
CSAGRGNEQFF
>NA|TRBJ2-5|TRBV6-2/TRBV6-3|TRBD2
TGTGCCAGCAGCGCGGGCGGGGGCCAAGAGACCCAGTACTTC
CASSAGGGQETQYF
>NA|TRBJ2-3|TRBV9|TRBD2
TGTGCCAGCAGCGAGGGGACTAGCCGCACAGATACGCAGTATTTT
CASSEGTSRTDTQYF
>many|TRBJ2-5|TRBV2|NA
TGTGCCAGCAGGTCAAGGACGGGCCGTATGGAGACCCAGTACTTC
CASRSRTGRMETQYF
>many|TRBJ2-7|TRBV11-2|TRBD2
TGTGCCAGCAGCTCGGGGGAGGGGAGGTACGAGCAGTACTTC
CASSSGEGRYEQYF
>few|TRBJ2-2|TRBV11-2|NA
TGTGCCAGCAGCTCAGGAACAGGGCCCGGGGAGCTGTTTTTT
CASSSGTGPGELFF
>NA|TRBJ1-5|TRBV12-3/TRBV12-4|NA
TGTGCCAGCAGTGAGAGCAGGGGCCGCCAGCCCCAGCATTTT
CASSESRGRQPQHF
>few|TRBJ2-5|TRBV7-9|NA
TGTGCCAGCAGCCCGAGGGCTTATCAAGAGACCCAGTACTTC
CASSPRAYQETQYF
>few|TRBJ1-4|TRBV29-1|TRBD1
TGCAGCGTCCCGGGACAGGGGGGTGAAAAACTGTTTTTT
CSVPGQGGEKLFF
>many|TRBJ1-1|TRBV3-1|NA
TGTGCCAGCAGCCAAGGGGAGAGGGTCCGAGCTTTCTTT
CASSQGERVRAFF
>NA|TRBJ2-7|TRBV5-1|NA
TGCGCCAGCAGCTTCGCAGGCGATCTAGAGCAGTACTTC
CASSFAGDLEQYF
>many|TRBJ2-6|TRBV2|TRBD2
TGTGCCAGCAGCCTTAGCGGGGCTGGGGCCAACGTCCTGACTTTC
CASSLSGAGANVLTF
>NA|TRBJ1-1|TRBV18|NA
TGTGCCAGCTCACCACCGGGGGGGACGTGGAACACTGAAGCTTTCTTT
CASSPPGGTWNTEAFF
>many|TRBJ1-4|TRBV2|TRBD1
TGTGCCAGCAGATGGGGACAGGGGGTTAATGAAAAACTGTTTTTT
CASRWGQGVNEKLFF
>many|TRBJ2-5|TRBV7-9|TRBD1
TGTGCCAGCAGCTTAGGCGTCGTCGGGACAGAAGAGACCCAGTACTTC
CASSLGVVGTEETQYF
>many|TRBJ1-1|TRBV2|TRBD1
TGTGCCAGGACGTACCGGGACAGGGGTGAAGCTTTCTTT
CARTYRDRGEAFF
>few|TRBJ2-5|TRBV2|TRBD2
TGTGCCAGCACCCGAGGGACTAGCGGGGCGGAGACCCAGTACTTC
CASTRGTSGAETQYF
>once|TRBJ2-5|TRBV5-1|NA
TGCGCCAGCAGCCCCTTTTCTGGGGCCCAAGAGACCCAGTACTTC
CASSPFSGAQETQYF
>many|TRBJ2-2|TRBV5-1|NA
TGCGCCAGCTCTGTGCGAGCCAACACCGGGGAGCTGTTTTTT
CASSVRANTGELFF
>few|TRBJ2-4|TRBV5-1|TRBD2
TGCGCCAGCAGCCCCCGGGGGGAAGGGCCCCAAAACATTCAGTACTTC
CASSPRGEGPQNIQYF
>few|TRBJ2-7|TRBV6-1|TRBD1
TGTGCCAGCAGTCGGACAGGTTTGGGGGAACGCTACGAGCAGTACTTC
CASSRTGLGERYEQYF
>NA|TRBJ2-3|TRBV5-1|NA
TGCGCCAGCAGTTTTGAAGGAGGTCACACAGATACGCAGTATTTT
CASSFEGGHTDTQYF
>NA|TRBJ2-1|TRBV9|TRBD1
TGTGCCAGCAGCGACCGGGACAGGTCCTACAATGAGCAGTTCTTC
CASSDRDRSYNEQFF
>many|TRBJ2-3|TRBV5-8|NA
TGTGCCAGCGTACCCTTGGGACCCTCTCGAAGAACGCAGTATTTT
CASVPLGPSRRTQYF
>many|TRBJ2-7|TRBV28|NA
TGTGCCAGCTCGGCAGGGGGGCTAGCGGAGCAGTACTTC
CASSAGGLAEQYF
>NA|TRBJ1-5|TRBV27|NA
TGTGCCACCGCTCTTAACAGGGTCAATCAGCCCCAGCATTTT
CATALNRVNQPQHF
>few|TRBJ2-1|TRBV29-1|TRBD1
TGCAGCGCCCTCGGGACAGTACTCCATGAGCAGTTCTTC
CSALGTVLHEQFF
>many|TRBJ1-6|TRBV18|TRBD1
TGTGCCAGCTCACCGGACAGGGGAGGGTCACCCCTCCACTTT
CASSPDRGGSPLHF
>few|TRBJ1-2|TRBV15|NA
TGTGCCACCAGCAGAGATGTGGGGGGCGAGGGCTACACCTTC
CATSRDVGGEGYTF
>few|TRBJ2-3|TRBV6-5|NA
TGTGCCAGCAAACTGGACACAGATACGCAGTATTTT
CASKLDTDTQYF
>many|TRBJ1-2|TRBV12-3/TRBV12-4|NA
TGTGCCAGCAGTCCAACAGGAGGCGGCTACACCTTC
CASSPTGGGYTF